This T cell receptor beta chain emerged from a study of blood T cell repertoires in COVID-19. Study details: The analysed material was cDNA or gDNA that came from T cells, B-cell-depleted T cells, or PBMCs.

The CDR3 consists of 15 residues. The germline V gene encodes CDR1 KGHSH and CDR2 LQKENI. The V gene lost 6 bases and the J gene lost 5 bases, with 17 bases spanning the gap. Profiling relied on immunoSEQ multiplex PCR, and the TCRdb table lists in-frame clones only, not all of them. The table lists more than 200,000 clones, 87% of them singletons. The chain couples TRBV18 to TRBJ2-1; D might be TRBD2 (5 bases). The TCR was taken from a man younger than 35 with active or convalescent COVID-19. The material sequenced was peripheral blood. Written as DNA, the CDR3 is TGTGCCAGCTCTTCACCAGAGGGCCGGAACAATGAGCAGTTCTTC. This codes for CASSSPEGRNNEQFF.